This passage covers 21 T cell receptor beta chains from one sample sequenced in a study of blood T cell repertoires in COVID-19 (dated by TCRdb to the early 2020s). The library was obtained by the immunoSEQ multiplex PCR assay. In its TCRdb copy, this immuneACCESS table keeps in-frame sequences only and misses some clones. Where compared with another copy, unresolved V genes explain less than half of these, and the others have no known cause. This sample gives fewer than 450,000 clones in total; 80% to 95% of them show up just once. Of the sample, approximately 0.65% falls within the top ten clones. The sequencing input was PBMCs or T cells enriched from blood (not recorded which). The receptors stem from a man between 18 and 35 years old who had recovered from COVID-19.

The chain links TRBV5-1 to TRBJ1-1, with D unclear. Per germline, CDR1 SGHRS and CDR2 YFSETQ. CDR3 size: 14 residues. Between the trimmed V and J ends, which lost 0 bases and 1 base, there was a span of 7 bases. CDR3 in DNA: TGCGCCAGCAGCTTGGAAGCGGCGAACACTGAAGCTTTCTTT. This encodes CASSLEAANTEAFF.

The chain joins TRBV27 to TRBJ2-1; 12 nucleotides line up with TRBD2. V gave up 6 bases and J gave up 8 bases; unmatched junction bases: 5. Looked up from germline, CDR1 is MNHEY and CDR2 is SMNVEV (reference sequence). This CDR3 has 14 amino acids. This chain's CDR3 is CASRTSGSFDEQFF. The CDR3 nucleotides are TGTGCCAGCAGGACTAGCGGGAGTTTTGATGAGCAGTTCTTC.

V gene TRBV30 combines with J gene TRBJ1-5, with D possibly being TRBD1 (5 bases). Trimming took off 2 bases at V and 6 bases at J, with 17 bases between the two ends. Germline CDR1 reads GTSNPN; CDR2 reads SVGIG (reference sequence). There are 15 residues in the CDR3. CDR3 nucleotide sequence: TGTGCCTGGAGTCCCGGGGTAGGCGGGGGTCAGCCCCAGCATTTT. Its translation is CAWSPGVGGGQPQHF. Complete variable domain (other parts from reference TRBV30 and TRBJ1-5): SQTIHQWPATLVQPVGSPLSLECTVEGTSNPNLYWYRQAAGRGLQLLFYSVGIGQISSEVPQNLSASRPQDRQFILSSKKLLLSDSGFYLCAWSPGVGGGQPQHFGDGTRLSIL.

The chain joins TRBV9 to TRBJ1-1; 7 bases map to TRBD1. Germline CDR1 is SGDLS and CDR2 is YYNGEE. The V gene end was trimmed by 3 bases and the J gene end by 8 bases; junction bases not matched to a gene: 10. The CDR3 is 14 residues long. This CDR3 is CASSGGSSDREAFF. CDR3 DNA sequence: TGTGCCAGCAGCGGGGGATCCTCGGACAGGGAAGCTTTCTTT.

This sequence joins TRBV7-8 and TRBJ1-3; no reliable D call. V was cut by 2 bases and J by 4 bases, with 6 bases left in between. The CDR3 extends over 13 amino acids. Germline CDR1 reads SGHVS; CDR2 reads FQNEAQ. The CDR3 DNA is TGTGCCAGCAGCTTACCGGTCGGAAACACCATATATTTT. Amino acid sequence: CASSLPVGNTIYF.

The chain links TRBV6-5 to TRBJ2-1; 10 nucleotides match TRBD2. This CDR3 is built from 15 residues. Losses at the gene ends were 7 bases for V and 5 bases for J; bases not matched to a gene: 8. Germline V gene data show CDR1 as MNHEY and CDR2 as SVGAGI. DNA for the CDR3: TGTGCCAGCAAAAGGACTAGCGGAGGGCACAATGAGCAGTTCTTC. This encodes CASKRTSGGHNEQFF.

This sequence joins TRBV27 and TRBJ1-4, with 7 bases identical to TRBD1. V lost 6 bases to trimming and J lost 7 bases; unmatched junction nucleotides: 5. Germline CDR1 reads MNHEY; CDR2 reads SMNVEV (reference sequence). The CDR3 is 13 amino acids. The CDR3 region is CASRTGLSEKLFF. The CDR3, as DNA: TGTGCCAGCAGGACAGGGTTGAGTGAAAAACTGTTTTTT.

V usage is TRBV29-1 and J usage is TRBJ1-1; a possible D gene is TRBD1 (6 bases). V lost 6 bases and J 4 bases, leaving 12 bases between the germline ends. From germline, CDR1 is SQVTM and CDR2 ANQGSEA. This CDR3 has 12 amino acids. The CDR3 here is CSVSGDGTEAFF. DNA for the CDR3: TGCAGCGTCTCAGGGGACGGCACTGAAGCTTTCTTT.

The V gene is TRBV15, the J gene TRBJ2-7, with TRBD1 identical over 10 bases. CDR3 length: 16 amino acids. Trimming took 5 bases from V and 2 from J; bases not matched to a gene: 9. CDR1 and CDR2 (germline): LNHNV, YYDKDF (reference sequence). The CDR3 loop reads CATSRPGQGKTYEQYF. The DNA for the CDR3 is TGTGCCACCAGCCGCCCGGGACAGGGGAAAACCTACGAGCAGTACTTC.

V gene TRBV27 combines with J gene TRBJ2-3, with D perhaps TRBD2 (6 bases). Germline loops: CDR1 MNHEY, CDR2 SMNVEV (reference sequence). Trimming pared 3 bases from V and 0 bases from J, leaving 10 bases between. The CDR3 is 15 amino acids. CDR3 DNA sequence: TGTGCCAGCAGTTTGCTAGCGCGGAGCACAGATACGCAGTATTTT. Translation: CASSLLARSTDTQYF.

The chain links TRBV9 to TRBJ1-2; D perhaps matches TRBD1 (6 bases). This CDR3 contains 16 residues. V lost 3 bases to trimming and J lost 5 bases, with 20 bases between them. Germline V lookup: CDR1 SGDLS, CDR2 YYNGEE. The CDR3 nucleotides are TGTGCCAGCAGCGCATTTGGGAGACAGGATCCTTATGGCTACACCTTC. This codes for CASSAFGRQDPYGYTF.

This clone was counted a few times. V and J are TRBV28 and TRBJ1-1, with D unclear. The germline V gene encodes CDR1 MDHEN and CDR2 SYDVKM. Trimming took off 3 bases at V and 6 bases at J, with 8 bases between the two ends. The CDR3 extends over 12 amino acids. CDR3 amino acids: CASSFSSSEAFF. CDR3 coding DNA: TGTGCCAGCAGTTTTTCGAGTTCTGAAGCTTTCTTT.

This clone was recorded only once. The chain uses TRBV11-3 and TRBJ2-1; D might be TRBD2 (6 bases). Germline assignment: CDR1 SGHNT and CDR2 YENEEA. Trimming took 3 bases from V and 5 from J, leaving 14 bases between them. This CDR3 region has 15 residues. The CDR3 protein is CASSLSSGNNNEQFF. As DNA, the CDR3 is TGTGCCAGCAGCTTGAGTAGCGGAAATAACAATGAGCAGTTCTTC.

DNA for the CDR3: TGTGCCAGCACCAAGGCGAGTGGGGGCGTAACTGAAGCTTTCTTT. As protein: CASTKASGGVTEAFF. The chain is built from TRBV28 and TRBJ1-1; D possibly corresponds to TRBD1 (6 bases). The V gene lost 7 bases and the J gene lost 5 bases, with 20 bases spanning the gap. The CDR3 has 15 residues. Germline loops: CDR1 MDHEN, CDR2 SYDVKM.

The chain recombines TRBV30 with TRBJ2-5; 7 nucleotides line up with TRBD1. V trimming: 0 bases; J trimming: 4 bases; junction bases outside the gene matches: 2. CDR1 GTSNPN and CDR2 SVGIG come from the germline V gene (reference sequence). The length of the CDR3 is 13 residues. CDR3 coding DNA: TGTGCCTGGAGTGTACGACAGGGAGAGACCCAGTACTTC. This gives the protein CAWSVRQGETQYF.

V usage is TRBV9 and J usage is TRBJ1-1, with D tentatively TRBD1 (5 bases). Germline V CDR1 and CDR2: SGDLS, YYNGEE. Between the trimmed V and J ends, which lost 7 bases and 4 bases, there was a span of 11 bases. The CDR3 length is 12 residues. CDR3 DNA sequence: TGTGCCAGCCCCCCCGGGGGCACTGAAGCTTTCTTT. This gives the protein CASPPGGTEAFF.

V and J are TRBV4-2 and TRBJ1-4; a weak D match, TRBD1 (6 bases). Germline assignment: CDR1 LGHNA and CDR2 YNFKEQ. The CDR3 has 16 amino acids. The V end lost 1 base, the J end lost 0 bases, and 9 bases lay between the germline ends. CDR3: CASSQGTASTNEKLFF. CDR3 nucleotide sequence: TGTGCCAGCAGCCAAGGGACAGCTTCAACTAATGAAAAACTGTTTTTT.

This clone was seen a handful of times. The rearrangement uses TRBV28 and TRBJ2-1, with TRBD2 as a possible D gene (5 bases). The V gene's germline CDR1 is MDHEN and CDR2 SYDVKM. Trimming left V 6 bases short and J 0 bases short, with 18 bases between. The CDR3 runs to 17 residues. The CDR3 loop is CASRPTGVSSSYNEQFF. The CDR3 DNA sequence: TGTGCCAGCAGACCAACCGGGGTGTCGAGCTCCTACAATGAGCAGTTCTTC.

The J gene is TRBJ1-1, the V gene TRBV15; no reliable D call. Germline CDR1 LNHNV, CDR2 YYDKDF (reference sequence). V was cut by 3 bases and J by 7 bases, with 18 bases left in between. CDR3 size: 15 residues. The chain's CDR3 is CATSSGFGISIEAFF. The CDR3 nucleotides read TGTGCCACCAGCAGTGGTTTCGGGATCTCAATTGAAGCTTTCTTT.

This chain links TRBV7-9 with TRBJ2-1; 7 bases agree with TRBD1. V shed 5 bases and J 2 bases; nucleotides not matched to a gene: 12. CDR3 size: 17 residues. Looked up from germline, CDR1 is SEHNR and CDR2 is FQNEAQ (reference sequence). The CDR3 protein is CASSLSRGGGTYNEQFF. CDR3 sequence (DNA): TGTGCCAGCAGCCTCTCACGAGGGGGCGGAACCTACAATGAGCAGTTCTTC. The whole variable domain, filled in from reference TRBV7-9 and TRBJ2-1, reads DTGVSQNPRHKITKRGQNVTFRCDPISEHNRLYWYRQTLGQGPEFLTYFQNEAQLEKSRLLSDRFSAERPKGSFSTLEIQRTEQGDSAMYLCASSLSRGGGTYNEQFFGPGTRLTVL.

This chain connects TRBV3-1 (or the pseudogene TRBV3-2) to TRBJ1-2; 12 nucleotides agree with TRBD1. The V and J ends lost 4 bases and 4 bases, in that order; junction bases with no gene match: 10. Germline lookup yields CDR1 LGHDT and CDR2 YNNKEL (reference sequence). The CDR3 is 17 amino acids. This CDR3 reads CASSLGGTGGTGYGYTF. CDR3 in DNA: TGTGCCAGCAGCCTTGGAGGGACAGGGGGCACCGGCTATGGCTACACCTTC.